This TCR beta chain was identified during a study of beta chain features in type 1 diabetes (dated by TCRdb to 2017 to 2018). Study-wide context: Mean age, gender distribution, total cell number and subset yield did not differ between patients and healthy donors. A total of 107,917,701 sorted cells were examined across all samples, and a strong correlation was observed between cell number per subset and RNA yield. In the study, recently diagnosed type 1 diabetes patients and matched healthy donors were compared on the TCRB repertoires of their sorted circulating CD4+ T cell subsets. Regulatory and stem cell-like memory subsets were isolated from only 8 patients and about 8 healthy donors, whereas naive and central memory subsets came from all 28 donors.

This clone was recorded a few times. Its specific antigen is unknown. Within one base of it there is no much larger clone, and no base qualities were kept. Each donor gave one peripheral blood draw, averaging approximately 0.12 L, which was collected into heparinised tubes. A BD FACSAria II was used to sort naive, central memory, regulatory and stem cell-like memory CD4+ T cells with a panel that included CD45RO, CCR7, CD25, CD127, CD95 and CD27. All sorted populations exceeded 95% purity. PBMCs were isolated immediately by Lymphoprep density gradient centrifugation and stained directly without culture. So that batch effects would be minimized, each experiment stained and sorted samples in pairs, pairing one healthy donor with one patient. The full study reports these points: Shorter templates might be favored by PCR, yet because patient and control samples were amplified and corrected together, any such skew would affect both groups equally. Because cDNA was sequenced instead of genomic DNA, activated cells with high expression could be over-represented, although the groups did not differ in activation or CD3 levels. Naive, central memory and regulatory TCRB repertoires appeared more similar among patients than among healthy donors. Type 1 diabetes patients showed a moderate but significant shortening of TCRB CDR3 length in all four CD4+ subsets. Fewer insertions and more nucleotide deletions at VDJ recombination sites were observed in patients with type 1 diabetes, implying thymic rearrangement abnormalities. Because the HLA sub-analyses included only small numbers of individuals, any influence of HLA type on TCRB rearrangement was left unresolved.

The CDR3, from cysteine to phenylalanine, totals 10 residues. The only DNA kept is the CDR3, 30 bases in frame from the first base. A distance of 1 base separates the germline ends of V and J, which lose 1 base and 6 bases respectively. From a lookup of the germline V gene, CDR1 and CDR2 are SGHAT and FQNNGV. All of the isolated RNA was reverse transcribed with the High Capacity cDNA Reverse Transcription Kit, so expressed TCRB transcripts were sequenced. Deep immunoSEQ sequencing was applied to naive, central memory and regulatory T cell samples, giving an average of around 4 million total reads per sample. Sorted cells were lysed in RLT buffer and RNA was extracted with DNase-treated RNeasy Micro or Mini kits, depending on cell number. To prevent cross-contamination, each cell subset was processed individually, whereas patient and healthy donor samples were processed jointly. The immunoSEQ multiplex PCR was used to amplify TCRB sequences from cDNA, generating 87-bp fragments that spanned the CDR3 region. Sequencing of the amplicons was performed on the Illumina HiSeq platform. Turning to the authors' computational methods: Synthetic template baselines were used to correct PCR bias computationally, reads within Hamming distance 2 were collapsed together, and singletons that could not be merged were discarded. Reads were aligned against IMGT to assign V, D and J genes, CDR3 length and insertions or deletions at six rearrangement sites. Within each subset, clonotype counts were normalized to the number of sorted cells before true diversity and Gini coefficients were calculated with the tcR R package. Repertoire sharing was quantified using the overlap coefficient calculated on TCRB nucleotide sequences. Sourced from immuneACCESS, this table was stored by TCRdb with only in-frame sequences that have V and J called. A share of the clones is absent; for the studies checked, an unresolved V gene accounts for under half, and the remainder has no known explanation. V and J calls and clone size follow that table, whereas D and trimming were derived from the DNA. The table for this sample lists 300,000 to 350,000 clones; 6.5% to 10% of them were counted only once. The ten largest clones take up less than 0.5% of the sample.

The chain employs TRBV11-2 and TRBJ2-7; no D gene can be assigned with confidence. The receptor was derived from a woman aged 18-29 years in good health. The specimen sequenced was central memory CD4+ T cells from blood. The bases read TGTGCCAGCAGCTTAGGCGAGCAGTACTTC. This codes for CASSLGEQYF.